This T cell receptor beta chain was captured by sequencing in a study of blood T cell repertoires in COVID-19. Overall study: The study drew acute and convalescent COVID-19 samples from the United States, Italy and Spain. Sources were T cells, B-cell-depleted T cells, or PBMCs; the material itself was cDNA or gDNA.

Assignments of participants to cohorts depended upon their own reported clinical history. Study processing details: Amplified reference gene primers provided the basis for estimating nucleated cell counts. Here immunoSEQ multiplex PCR was the method, and the copy in TCRdb shows in-frame clones only, minus some. V and J calls and clone size are as listed in that table; D and trimming were resolved from the DNA. The data hold about 480,000 clones, with roughly 90% observed a single time. Germline lookup yields CDR1 LGHNA and CDR2 YSLEER. The CDR3 is 13 residues long. Trimming took 5 bases from V and 5 from J, leaving 9 bases between them.

V is TRBV4-3 and J is TRBJ2-2; weak D call: TRBD1 (5 bases). The sequence derives from a woman in her thirties or forties who had recovered from COVID-19. Sequences were obtained from PBMCs or T cells enriched from blood (not recorded which). The CDR3 spells CASSARETGELFF. DNA for the CDR3: TGCGCCAGCAGCGCCAGGGAAACCGGGGAGCTGTTTTTT.